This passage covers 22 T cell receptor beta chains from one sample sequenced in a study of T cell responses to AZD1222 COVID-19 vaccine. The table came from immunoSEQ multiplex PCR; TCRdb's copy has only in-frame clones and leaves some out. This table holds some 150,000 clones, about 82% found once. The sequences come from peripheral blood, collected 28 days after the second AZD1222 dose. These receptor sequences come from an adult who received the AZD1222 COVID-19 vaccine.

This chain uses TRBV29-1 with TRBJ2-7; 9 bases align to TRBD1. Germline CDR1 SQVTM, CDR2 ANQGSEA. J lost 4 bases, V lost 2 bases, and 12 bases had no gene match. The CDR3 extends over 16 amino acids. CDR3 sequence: CSVELYRDRVGYEQYF. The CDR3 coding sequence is TGCAGCGTTGAACTATACCGGGACAGGGTTGGTTACGAGCAGTACTTC.

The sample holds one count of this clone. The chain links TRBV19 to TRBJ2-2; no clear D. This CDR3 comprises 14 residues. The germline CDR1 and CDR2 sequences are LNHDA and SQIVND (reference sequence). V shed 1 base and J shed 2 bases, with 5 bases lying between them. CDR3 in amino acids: CASSIVSNTGELFF. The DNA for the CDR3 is TGTGCCAGTAGTATAGTCAGCAACACCGGGGAGCTGTTTTTT.

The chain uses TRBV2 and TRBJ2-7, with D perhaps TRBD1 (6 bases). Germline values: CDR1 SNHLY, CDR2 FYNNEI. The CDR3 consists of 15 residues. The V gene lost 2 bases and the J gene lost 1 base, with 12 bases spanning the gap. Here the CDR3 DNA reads TGTGCCAGCAGTGAATCCGGGACACCGTCCTACGAGCAGTACTTC. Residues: CASSESGTPSYEQYF.

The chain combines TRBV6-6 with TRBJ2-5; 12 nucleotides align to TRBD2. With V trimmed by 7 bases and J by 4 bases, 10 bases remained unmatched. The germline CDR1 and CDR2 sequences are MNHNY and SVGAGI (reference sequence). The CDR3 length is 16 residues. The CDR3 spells CASTKLAGGSGETQYF. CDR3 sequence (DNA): TGTGCCAGCACCAAACTAGCGGGGGGTTCCGGAGAGACCCAGTACTTC.

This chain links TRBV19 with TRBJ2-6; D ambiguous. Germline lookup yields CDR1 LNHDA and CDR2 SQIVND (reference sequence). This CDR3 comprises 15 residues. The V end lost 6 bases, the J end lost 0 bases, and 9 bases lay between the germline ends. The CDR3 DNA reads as TGTGCCAGTAGAGCCACAAGCTCTGGGGCCAACGTCCTGACTTTC. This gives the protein CASRATSSGANVLTF.

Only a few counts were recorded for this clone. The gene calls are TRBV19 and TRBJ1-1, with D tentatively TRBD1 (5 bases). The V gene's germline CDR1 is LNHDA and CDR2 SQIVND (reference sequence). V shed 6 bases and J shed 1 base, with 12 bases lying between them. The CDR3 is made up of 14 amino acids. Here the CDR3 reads CASRRQSSNTEAFF. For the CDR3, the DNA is TGTGCCAGTAGACGACAGAGCTCGAACACTGAAGCTTTCTTT.

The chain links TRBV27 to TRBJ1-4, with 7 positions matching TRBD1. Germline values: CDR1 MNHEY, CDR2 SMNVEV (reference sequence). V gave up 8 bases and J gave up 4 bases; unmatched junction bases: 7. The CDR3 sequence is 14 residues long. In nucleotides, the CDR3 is TGTGCCAGCCGGTTGGACAGGCTTAATGAAAAACTGTTTTTT. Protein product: CASRLDRLNEKLFF.

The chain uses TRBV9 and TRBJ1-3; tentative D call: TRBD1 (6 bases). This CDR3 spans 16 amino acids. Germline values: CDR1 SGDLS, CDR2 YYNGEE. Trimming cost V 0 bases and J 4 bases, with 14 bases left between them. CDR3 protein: CASSVGGRGDGNTIYF. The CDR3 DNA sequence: TGTGCCAGCAGCGTAGGAGGCAGGGGAGACGGAAACACCATATATTTT.

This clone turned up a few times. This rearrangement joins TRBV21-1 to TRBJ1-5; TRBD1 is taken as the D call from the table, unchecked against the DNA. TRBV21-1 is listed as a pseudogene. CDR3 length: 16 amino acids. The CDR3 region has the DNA TGTGCCAGCAGCAATTTTATGCAGGATAGCAATCAGCCCCAGCATTTT. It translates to CASSNFMQDSNQPQHF.

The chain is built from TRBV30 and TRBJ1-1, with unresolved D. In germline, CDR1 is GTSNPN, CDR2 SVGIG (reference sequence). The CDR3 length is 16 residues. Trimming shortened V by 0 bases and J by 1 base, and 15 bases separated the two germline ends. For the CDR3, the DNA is TGTGCCTGGAGTGTAGGCGGGCTAATTACGAACACTGAAGCTTTCTTT. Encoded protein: CAWSVGGLITNTEAFF. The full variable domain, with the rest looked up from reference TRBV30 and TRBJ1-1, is SQTIHQWPATLVQPVGSPLSLECTVEGTSNPNLYWYRQAAGRGLQLLFYSVGIGQISSEVPQNLSASRPQDRQFILSSKKLLLSDSGFYLCAWSVGGLITNTEAFFGQGTRLTVV.

The CDR3 DNA reads as TGTGCCACCAGTGATCCTCAAGGCGGTGCGGGAGCGGCAGCTAACAATGAGCAGTTCTTC. Translating it yields CATSDPQGGAGAAANNEQFF. J is TRBJ2-1 and V is TRBV24-1; 7 bases map to TRBD2. V shed 3 bases and J 5 bases; nucleotides not matched to a gene: 21. CDR1 and CDR2 (germline): KGHDR, SFDVKD. The CDR3 is 20 residues long.

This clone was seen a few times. The chain's CDR3 is CASSQGTAYNEQFF. As DNA, the CDR3 is TGTGCCAGCAGCCAAGGGACCGCATACAATGAGCAGTTCTTC. The V and J genes are TRBV14 and TRBJ2-1, with D uncertain. Trimming left V 1 base short and J 4 bases short, with 8 bases between. This CDR3 is built from 14 residues. Germline V gene sequence: CDR1 SGHDN, CDR2 FVKESK.

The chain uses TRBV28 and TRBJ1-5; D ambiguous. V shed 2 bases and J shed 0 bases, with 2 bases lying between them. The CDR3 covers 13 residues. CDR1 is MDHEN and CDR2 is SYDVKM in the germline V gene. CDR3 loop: CASSLGSNQPQHF. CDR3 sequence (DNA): TGTGCCAGCAGTTTAGGTAGCAATCAGCCCCAGCATTTT.

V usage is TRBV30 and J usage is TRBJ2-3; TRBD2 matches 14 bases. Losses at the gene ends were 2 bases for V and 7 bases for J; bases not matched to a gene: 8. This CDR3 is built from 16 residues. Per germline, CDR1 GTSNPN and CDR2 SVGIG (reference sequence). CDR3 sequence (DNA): TGTGCCTGGAGTCCTCCCGGGACTAGCGGGAGACATACGCAGTATTTT. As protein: CAWSPPGTSGRHTQYF.

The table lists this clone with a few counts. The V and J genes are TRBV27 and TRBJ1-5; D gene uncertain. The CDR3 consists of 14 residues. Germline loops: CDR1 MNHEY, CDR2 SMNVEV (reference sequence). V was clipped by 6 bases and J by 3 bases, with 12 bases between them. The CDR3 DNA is TGTGCCAGCAGGCGGGTGGAACCCAATCAGCCCCAGCATTTT. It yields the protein CASRRVEPNQPQHF.

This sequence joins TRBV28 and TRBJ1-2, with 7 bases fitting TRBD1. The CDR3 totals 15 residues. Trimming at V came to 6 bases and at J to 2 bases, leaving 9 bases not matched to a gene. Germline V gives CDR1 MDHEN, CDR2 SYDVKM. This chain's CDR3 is CASSFALQGNYGYTF. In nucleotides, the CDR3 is TGTGCCAGCAGCTTCGCCCTACAGGGGAACTATGGCTACACCTTC.

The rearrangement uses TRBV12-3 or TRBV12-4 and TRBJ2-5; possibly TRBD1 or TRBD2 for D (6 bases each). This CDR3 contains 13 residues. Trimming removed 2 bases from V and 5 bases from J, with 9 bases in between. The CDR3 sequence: CASSLRGLETQYF. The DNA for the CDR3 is TGTGCCAGCAGTTTACGGGGGCTGGAGACCCAGTACTTC.

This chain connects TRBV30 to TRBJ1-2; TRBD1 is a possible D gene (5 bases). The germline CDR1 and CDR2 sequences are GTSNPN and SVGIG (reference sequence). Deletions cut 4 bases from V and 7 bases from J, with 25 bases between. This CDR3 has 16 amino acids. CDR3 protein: CAWTPVGAPSWGGYTF. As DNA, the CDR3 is TGTGCCTGGACCCCAGTCGGGGCCCCGTCGTGGGGTGGCTACACCTTC. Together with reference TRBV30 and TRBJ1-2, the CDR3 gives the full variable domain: SQTIHQWPATLVQPVGSPLSLECTVEGTSNPNLYWYRQAAGRGLQLLFYSVGIGQISSEVPQNLSASRPQDRQFILSSKKLLLSDSGFYLCAWTPVGAPSWGGYTFGSGTRLTVV.

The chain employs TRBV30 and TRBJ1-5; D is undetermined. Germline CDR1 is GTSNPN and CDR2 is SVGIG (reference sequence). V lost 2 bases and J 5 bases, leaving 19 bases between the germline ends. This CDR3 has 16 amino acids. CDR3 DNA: TGTGCCTGGAGTTCAGGACTCCCAAGCCCCGATCAGCCCCAGCATTTT. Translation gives CAWSSGLPSPDQPQHF.

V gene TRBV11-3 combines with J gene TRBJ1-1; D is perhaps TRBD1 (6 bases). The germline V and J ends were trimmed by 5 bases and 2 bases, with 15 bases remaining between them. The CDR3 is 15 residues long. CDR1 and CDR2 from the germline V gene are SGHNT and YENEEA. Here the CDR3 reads CASSPGGAGNTEAFF. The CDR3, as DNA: TGTGCCAGCAGCCCCGGGGGGGCAGGTAACACTGAAGCTTTCTTT.

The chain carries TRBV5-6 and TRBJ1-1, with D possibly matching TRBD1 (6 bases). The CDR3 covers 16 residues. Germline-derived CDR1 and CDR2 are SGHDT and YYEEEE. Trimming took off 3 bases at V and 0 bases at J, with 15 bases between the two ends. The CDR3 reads CASSSQPGHLNTEAFF. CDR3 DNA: TGTGCCAGCAGCTCGCAACCGGGACACTTGAACACTGAAGCTTTCTTT.

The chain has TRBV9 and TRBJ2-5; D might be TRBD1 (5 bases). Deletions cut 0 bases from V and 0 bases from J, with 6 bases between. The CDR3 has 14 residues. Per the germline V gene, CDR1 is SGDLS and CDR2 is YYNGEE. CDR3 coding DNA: TGTGCCAGCAGCGTAGGGGGCAACCAAGAGACCCAGTACTTC. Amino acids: CASSVGGNQETQYF.